A selection of T cell receptor beta chains follows, all from one sample in a study of CD8 T cells in Susac syndrome. TCRdb called the immunoSEQ multiplex PCR reads again in MiXCR, with one record for every CDR3 protein. This sample has approximately 140,000 distinct CDR3 sequences, with approximately 93% found just once. Sequenced sample: CD8+ T cells from PBMCs. These receptors originate from a human donor in good health. Each CDR3 is given with its conserved first and last residue. The D gene is left open where the match is weak. For some rows the clone size is stated as once, few or many, or as a class when expanded; others skip it.

d_call	v_call	clone_size	j_call	cdr3_aa	cdr3_nt
NA	TRBV18	NA	TRBJ2-7	CASSTGYYEQYF	TGTGCCAGCTCCACAGGCTACTACGAGCAGTACTTC
TRBD2	TRBV27	NA	TRBJ2-7	CASGLAGKYEQYF	TGTGCCAGTGGACTAGCGGGAAAATACGAGCAGTACTTC
NA	TRBV15	NA	TRBJ1-1	CATSRVDYMGTEAFF	TGTGCCACCAGCAGAGTCGACTATATGGGCACTGAAGCTTTCTTT
NA	TRBV29-1	NA	TRBJ1-1	CSVLGDRELNTEAFF	TGCAGCGTCCTAGGAGACAGAGAATTGAACACTGAAGCTTTCTTT
NA	TRBV20-1	NA	TRBJ2-2	CSAGGGLITGELFF	TGCAGTGCTGGGGGAGGTCTGATTACCGGGGAGCTGTTTTTT
NA	TRBV27	NA	TRBJ1-1	CASSTSGGRTEAFF	TGTGCCAGCAGTACCTCGGGGGGGAGGACTGAAGCTTTCTTT
TRBD2	TRBV5-1	NA	TRBJ2-1	CASSFTGGQKFF	TGCGCCAGCAGCTTTACGGGAGGGCAGAAGTTCTTC
NA	TRBV4-3	NA	TRBJ2-7	CASSQVVGFGYEQYF	TGCGCCAGCAGCCAAGTTGTGGGTTTCGGCTACGAGCAGTACTTC
NA	TRBV20-1	NA	TRBJ2-1	CSASSGGYNEQFF	TGCAGTGCTAGTAGCGGAGGGTACAATGAGCAGTTCTTC
NA	TRBV9	NA	TRBJ1-2	CASSLSSRGDYYGYTF	TGTGCCAGCAGCTTATCCAGCAGGGGAGACTACTATGGCTACACCTTC
NA	TRBV11-2	NA	TRBJ2-1	CASSPGEREQFF	TGTGCCAGCAGCCCAGGGGAGAGAGAGCAGTTCTTC
TRBD2	TRBV7-6	NA	TRBJ2-3	CASSLARLAGESDTQYF	TGTGCCAGCAGCTTAGCGCGACTAGCGGGAGAGTCGGATACGCAGTATTTT
TRBD2	TRBV6-5	NA	TRBJ2-3	CASSYSEREGDTQYF	TGTGCCAGCAGTTATAGTGAGCGGGAGGGAGATACGCAGTATTTT
NA	TRBV27	NA	TRBJ2-7	CASSSSGYTYEQYF	TGTGCCAGCAGTTCGAGCGGATACACCTACGAGCAGTACTTC
NA	TRBV6-5	NA	TRBJ2-7	CASSLGDTTYEQYF	TGTGCCAGCAGTTTAGGGGACACTACCTACGAGCAGTACTTC
TRBD1	TRBV9	NA	TRBJ1-1	CASSRQGLGTEAFF	TGTGCCAGCAGCAGACAGGGGCTTGGGACTGAAGCTTTCTTT
NA	TRBV20-1	NA	TRBJ2-1	CSASYEDGPSSYNEQFF	TGCAGTGCTAGTTATGAGGATGGCCCCAGCTCCTACAATGAGCAGTTCTTC
NA	TRBV20-1	NA	TRBJ2-7	CSADGWDGDTYEQYF	TGCAGTGCTGATGGGTGGGACGGTGACACCTACGAGCAGTACTTC
NA	TRBV15	once	TRBJ2-7	CATSRTGYDEQYF	TGTGCCACCAGCAGGACGGGATACGACGAGCAGTACTTC
TRBD2	TRBV28	NA	TRBJ2-1	CASSPQGLAFYDNEQFF	TGTGCCAGCAGTCCCCAGGGACTAGCTTTTTACGACAATGAGCAGTTCTTC
NA	TRBV28	NA	TRBJ2-5	CASSLGLLETQYF	TGTGCCAGCAGTTTAGGACTCTTGGAGACCCAGTACTTC
TRBD1	TRBV4-1	NA	TRBJ2-5	CASSLTPGTVEETQYF	TGCGCCAGCAGCCTCACCCCCGGGACAGTAGAAGAGACCCAGTACTTC
TRBD1	TRBV14	NA	TRBJ2-1	CASSRLNSGTGSDEQFF	TGTGCCAGCAGCCGCCTAAACTCCGGGACAGGGTCCGATGAGCAGTTCTTC
NA	TRBV29-1	once	TRBJ2-7	CSSSWDGYEQYF	TGCAGTAGCAGCTGGGATGGCTACGAGCAGTACTTC
NA	TRBV28	NA	TRBJ2-5	CASSLPTGKETQYF	TGTGCCAGCAGCCTCCCGACAGGCAAGGAGACCCAGTACTTC
TRBD2	TRBV7-6	NA	TRBJ2-1	CASSFQASGGLNEQFF	TGTGCCAGCAGCTTTCAGGCTAGCGGGGGTCTCAATGAGCAGTTCTTC
TRBD2	TRBV29-1	NA	TRBJ2-7	CSVDLSGRGNEQYF	TGCAGCGTTGACCTTAGCGGGAGAGGTAACGAGCAGTACTTC
NA	TRBV11-2	once	TRBJ2-2	CASSSYRGELFF	TGTGCCAGCAGCTCCTACAGGGGGGAGCTGTTTTTT
NA	TRBV29-1	NA	TRBJ2-1	CSVARGGYEQFF	TGCAGCGTAGCCAGGGGGGGGTATGAGCAGTTCTTC
NA	TRBV27	NA	TRBJ1-2	CASMGGSYGYTF	TGTGCCAGCATGGGGGGCTCCTATGGCTACACCTTC
NA	TRBV19	NA	TRBJ2-1	CATNAGFLYNEQFF	TGTGCCACGAACGCGGGATTCCTCTACAATGAGCAGTTCTTC
TRBD2	TRBV13	NA	TRBJ2-3	CASSYSRLAGSTDTQYF	TGTGCCAGCAGCTATTCTAGGCTAGCGGGGAGCACAGATACGCAGTATTTT
NA	TRBV28	NA	TRBJ1-1	CASSFRGNTEAFF	TGTGCCAGCAGTTTCCGCGGCAACACTGAAGCTTTCTTT
NA	TRBV7-2	once	TRBJ2-3	CASSEMRHTDTQYF	TGTGCCAGCAGCGAGATGCGGCACACAGATACGCAGTATTTT
NA	TRBV11-2	NA	TRBJ1-1	CASSGYANTEAFF	TGTGCCAGCAGCGGTTACGCGAACACTGAAGCTTTCTTT
NA	TRBV5-6	NA	TRBJ1-1	CASSLAGNRAFF	TGTGCCAGCAGCTTGGCAGGGAACCGGGCTTTCTTT
TRBD2	TRBV7-9	NA	TRBJ2-3	CASRPTSGIPDTQYF	TGTGCCAGCAGACCCACTAGCGGGATCCCAGATACGCAGTATTTT
NA	TRBV27	once	TRBJ2-6	CASSFIAGGGANVLTF	TGTGCCAGCAGTTTCATTGCGGGTGGCGGGGCCAACGTCCTGACTTTC
NA	TRBV28	NA	TRBJ1-2	CASSLFSGNYGYTF	TGTGCCAGCAGTTTATTTTCTGGAAACTATGGCTACACCTTC
TRBD2	TRBV3-1	NA	TRBJ2-5	CASSLLLANQETQYF	TGTGCCAGCAGCCTGCTACTAGCGAACCAAGAGACCCAGTACTTC